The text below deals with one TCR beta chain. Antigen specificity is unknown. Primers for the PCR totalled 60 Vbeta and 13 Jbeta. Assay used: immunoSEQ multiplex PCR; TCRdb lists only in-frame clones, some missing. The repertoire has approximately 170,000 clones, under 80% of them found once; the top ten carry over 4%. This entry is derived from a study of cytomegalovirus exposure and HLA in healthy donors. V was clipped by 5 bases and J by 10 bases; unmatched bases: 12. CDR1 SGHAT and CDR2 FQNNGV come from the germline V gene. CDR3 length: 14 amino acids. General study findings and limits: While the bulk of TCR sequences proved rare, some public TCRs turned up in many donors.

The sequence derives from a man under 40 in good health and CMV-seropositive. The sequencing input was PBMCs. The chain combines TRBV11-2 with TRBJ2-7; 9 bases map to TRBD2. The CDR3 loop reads CASSTTSGSVGQYF. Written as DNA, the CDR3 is TGTGCCAGCAGCACGACTAGCGGATCAGTAGGCCAGTACTTC.